This T cell receptor (beta chain) was sequenced in a study of blood T cell repertoires in COVID-19. Clones were sequenced by immunoSEQ multiplex PCR, and TCRdb holds only the in-frame ones, with some missing. The sample lists fewer than 110,000 clones, around 90% occurring once. CDR1 and CDR2 (germline): LGHNA, YNFKEQ. This CDR3 contains 13 residues. V lost 0 bases and J lost 8, with 7 bases in between. The TCR originated in a man aged 50 or older with acute or convalescent COVID-19. This chain joins TRBV4-2 and TRBJ1-4; no clear D. The source material was peripheral blood. CDR3 sequence: CASSQDSREKLFF. The DNA of the CDR3 is TGTGCCAGCAGCCAAGATAGCCGGGAAAAACTGTTTTTT.